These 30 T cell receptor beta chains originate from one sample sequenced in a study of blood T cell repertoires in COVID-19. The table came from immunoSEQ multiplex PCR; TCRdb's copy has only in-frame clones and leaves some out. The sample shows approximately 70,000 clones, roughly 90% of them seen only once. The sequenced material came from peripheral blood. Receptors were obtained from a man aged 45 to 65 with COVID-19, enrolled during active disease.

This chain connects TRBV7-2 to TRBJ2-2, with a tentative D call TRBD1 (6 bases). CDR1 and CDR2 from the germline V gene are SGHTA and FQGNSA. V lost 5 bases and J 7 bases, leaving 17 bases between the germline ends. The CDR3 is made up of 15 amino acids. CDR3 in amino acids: CASSQTPQGHGELFF. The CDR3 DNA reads TGTGCCAGCAGCCAAACTCCCCAGGGACACGGGGAGCTGTTTTTT.

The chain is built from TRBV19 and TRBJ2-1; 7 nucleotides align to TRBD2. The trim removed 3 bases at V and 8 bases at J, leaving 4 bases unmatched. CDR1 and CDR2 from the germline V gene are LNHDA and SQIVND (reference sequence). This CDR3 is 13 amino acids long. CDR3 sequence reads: CASSIRLADEQFF. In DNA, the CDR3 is TGTGCCAGTAGTATCCGACTAGCCGATGAGCAGTTCTTC.

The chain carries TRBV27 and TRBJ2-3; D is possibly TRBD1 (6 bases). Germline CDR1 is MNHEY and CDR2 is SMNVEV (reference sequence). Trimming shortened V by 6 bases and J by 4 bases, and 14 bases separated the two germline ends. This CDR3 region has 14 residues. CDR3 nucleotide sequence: TGTGCCAGCAGAATTAACAGGGTCGCAGATACGCAGTATTTT. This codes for CASRINRVADTQYF.

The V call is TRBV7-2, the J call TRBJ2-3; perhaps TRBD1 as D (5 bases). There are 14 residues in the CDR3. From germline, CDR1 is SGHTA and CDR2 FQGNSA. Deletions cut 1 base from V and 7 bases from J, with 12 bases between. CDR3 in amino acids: CASSLGWTTYTQYF. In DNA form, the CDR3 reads TGTGCCAGCAGCTTAGGATGGACAACCTATACGCAGTATTTT.

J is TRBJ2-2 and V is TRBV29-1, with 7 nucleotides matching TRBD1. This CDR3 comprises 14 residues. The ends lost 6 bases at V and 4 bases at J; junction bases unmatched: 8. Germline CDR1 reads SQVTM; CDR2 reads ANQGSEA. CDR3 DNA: TGCAGCGTCACAAGACAGGGCTCCACCGGGGAGCTGTTTTTT. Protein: CSVTRQGSTGELFF.

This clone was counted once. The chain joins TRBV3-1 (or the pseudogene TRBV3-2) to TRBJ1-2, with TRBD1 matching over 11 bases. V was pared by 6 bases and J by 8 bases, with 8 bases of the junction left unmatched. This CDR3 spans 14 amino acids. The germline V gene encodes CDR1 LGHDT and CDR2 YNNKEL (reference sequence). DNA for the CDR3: TGTGCCAGCAGTTACGGACAGGGGGCTGGAGGCTACACCTTC. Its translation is CASSYGQGAGGYTF.

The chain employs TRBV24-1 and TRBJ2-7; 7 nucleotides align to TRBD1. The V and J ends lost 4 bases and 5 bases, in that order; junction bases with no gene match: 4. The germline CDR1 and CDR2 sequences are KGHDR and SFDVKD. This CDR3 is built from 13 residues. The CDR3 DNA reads TGTGCCACCAGTGAGGCAGGGGGTCACGAGCAGTACTTC. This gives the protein CATSEAGGHEQYF.

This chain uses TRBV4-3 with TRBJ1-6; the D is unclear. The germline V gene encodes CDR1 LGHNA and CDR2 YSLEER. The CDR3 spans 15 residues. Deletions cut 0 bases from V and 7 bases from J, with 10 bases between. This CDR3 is CASSQDVRGNSPLHF. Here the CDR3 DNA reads TGCGCCAGCAGCCAAGACGTTCGGGGAAATTCACCCCTCCACTTT.

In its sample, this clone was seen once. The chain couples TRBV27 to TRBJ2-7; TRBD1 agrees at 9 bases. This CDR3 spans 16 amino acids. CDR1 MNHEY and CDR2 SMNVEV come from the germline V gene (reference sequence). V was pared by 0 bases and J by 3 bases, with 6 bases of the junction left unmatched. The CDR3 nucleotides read TGTGCCAGCAGTTTATCCGCGGACAGGGGCCGCTACGAGCAGTACTTC. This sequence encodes CASSLSADRGRYEQYF.

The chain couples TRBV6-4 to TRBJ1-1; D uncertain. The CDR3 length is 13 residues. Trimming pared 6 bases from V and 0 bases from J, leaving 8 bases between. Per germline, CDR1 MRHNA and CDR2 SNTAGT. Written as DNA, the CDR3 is TGTGCCAGCAGCCAGGATCTGAACACTGAAGCTTTCTTT. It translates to CASSQDLNTEAFF.

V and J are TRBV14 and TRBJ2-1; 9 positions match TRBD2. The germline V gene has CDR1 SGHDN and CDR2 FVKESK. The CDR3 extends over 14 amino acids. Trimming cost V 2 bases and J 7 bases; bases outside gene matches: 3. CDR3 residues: CASSQHTSGNEQFF. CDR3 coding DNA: TGTGCCAGCAGCCAACACACTAGCGGGAATGAGCAGTTCTTC.

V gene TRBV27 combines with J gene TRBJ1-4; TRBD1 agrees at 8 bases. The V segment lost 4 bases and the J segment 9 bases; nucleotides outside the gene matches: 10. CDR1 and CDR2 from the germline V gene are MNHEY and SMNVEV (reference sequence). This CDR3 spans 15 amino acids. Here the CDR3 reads CASSSQQGVAQKLFF. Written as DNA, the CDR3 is TGTGCCAGCAGTTCACAACAGGGGGTGGCCCAAAAACTGTTTTTT.

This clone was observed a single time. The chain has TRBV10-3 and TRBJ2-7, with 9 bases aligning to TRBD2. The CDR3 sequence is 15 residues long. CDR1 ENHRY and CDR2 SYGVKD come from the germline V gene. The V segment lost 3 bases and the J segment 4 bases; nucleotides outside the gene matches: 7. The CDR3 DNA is TGTGCCATCAGTGATTCCGGGACTAGCAAGTACGAGCAGTACTTC. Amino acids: CAISDSGTSKYEQYF.

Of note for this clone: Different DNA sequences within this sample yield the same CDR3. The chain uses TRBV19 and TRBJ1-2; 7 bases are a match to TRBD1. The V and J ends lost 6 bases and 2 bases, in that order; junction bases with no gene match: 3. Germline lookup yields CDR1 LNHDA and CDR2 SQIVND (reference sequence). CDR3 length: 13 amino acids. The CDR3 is CASSLTGNYGYTF. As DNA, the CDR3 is TGTGCCAGTAGCTTGACAGGGAACTATGGCTACACCTTC.

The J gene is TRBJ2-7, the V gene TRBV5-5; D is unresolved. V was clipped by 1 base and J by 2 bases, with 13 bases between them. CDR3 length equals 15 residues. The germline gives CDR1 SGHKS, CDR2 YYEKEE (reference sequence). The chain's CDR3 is CASSLNVLGPYEQYF. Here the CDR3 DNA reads TGTGCCAGCAGCTTGAACGTCCTTGGGCCCTACGAGCAGTACTTC.

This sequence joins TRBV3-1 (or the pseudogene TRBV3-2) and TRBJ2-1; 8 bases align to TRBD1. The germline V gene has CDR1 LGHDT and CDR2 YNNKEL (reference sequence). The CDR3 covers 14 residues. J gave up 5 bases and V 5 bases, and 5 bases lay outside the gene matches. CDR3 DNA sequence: TGTGCCAGCAGCAGGACAGGGAACCACAATGAGCAGTTCTTC. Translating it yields CASSRTGNHNEQFF.

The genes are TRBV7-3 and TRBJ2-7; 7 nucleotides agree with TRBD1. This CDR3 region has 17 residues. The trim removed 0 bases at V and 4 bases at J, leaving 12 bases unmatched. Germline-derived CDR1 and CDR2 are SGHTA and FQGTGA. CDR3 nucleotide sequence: TGTGCCAGCAGCTTAACCCCTACCAGGGGGTGCAGATACGAGCAGTACGTC. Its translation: CASSLTPTRGCRYEQYV.

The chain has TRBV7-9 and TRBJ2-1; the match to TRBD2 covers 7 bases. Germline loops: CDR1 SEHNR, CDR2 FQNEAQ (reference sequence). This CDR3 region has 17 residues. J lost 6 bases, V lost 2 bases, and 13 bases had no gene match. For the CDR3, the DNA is TGTGCCAGCAGCTTACTAGGGGCTAGCGGAGGTGTCAATGAGCAGTTCTTC. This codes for CASSLLGASGGVNEQFF.

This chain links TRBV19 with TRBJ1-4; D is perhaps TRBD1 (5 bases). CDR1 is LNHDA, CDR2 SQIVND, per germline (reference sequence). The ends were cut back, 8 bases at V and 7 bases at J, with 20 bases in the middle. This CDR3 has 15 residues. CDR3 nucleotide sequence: TGTGCCAGTTCCAGACGGGGGGGTGATGCTGAAAAACTGTTTTTT. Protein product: CASSRRGGDAEKLFF.

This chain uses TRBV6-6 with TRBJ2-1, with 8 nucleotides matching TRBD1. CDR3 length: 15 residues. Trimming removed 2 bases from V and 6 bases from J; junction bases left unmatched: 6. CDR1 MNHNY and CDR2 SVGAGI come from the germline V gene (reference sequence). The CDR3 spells CASSYEAGGRNEQFF. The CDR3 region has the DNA TGTGCCAGCAGTTACGAGGCAGGGGGCCGCAATGAGCAGTTCTTC.

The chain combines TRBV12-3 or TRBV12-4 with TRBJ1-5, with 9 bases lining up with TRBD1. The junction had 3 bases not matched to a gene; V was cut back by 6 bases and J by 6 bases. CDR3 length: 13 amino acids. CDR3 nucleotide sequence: TGTGCCAGCAGACAGGGGGCGAGTCAGCCCCAGCATTTT. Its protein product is CASRQGASQPQHF.

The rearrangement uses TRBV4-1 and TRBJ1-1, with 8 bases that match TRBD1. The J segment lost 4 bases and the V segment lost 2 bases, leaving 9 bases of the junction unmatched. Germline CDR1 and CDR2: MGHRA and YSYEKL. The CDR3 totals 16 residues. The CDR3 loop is CASSQPTRGRSTEAFF. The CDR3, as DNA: TGCGCCAGCAGCCAACCAACCAGGGGGCGCAGCACTGAAGCTTTCTTT.

The CDR3 region is CASSLVQGATGELFF. The CDR3 DNA is TGTGCCAGCAGCTTGGTACAGGGGGCAACCGGGGAGCTGTTTTTT. This sequence joins TRBV11-2 and TRBJ2-2, with 9 nucleotides matching TRBD1. The trim removed 3 bases at V and 5 bases at J, leaving 4 bases unmatched. The CDR3 extends over 15 amino acids. The V gene's germline CDR1 is SGHAT and CDR2 FQNNGV.

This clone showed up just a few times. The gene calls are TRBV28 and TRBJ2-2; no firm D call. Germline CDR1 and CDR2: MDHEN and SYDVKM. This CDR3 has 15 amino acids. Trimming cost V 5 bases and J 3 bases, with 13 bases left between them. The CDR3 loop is CASSLVRHYTGELFF. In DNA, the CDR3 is TGTGCCAGCAGTCTGGTACGTCACTACACCGGGGAGCTGTTTTTT.

CDR3 in amino acids: CASRGLADTDTQYF. CDR3 in DNA: TGTGCCAGCAGGGGACTAGCGGACACAGATACGCAGTATTTT. The chain couples TRBV2 to TRBJ2-3, with TRBD2 identical over 11 bases. CDR3 length equals 14 residues. Germline V CDR1 and CDR2: SNHLY, FYNNEI. V shed 6 bases and J 2 bases; nucleotides not matched to a gene: 1.

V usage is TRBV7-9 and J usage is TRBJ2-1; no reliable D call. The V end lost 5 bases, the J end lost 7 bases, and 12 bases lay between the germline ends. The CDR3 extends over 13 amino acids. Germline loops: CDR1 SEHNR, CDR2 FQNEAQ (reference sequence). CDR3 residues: CASSVGWSNEQFF. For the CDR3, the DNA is TGTGCCAGCAGCGTCGGTTGGTCGAATGAGCAGTTCTTC.

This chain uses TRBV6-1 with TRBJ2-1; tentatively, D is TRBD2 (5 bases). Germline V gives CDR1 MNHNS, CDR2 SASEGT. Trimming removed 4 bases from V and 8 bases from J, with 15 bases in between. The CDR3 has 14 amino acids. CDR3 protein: CASSGSGWLDEQFF. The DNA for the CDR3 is TGTGCCAGCAGTGGGAGCGGTTGGCTGGATGAGCAGTTCTTC.

The CDR3 DNA is TGTGCCAGCAGCGGCCGGGACAGGGGGAATCAGCCCCAGCATTTT. Translation gives CASSGRDRGNQPQHF. The genes are TRBV6-2 or TRBV6-3 and TRBJ1-5, with 11 nucleotides matching TRBD1. This CDR3 is 15 amino acids long. Germline-derived CDR1 and CDR2 are MNHEY and SVGEGT. V was clipped by 6 bases and J by 4 bases; unmatched bases: 5.

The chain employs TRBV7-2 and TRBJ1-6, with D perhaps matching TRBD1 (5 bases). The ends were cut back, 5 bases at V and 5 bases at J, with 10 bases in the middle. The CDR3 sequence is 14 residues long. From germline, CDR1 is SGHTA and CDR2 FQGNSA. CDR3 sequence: CASSPGRDNSPLHF. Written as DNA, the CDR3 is TGTGCCAGCAGCCCCGGCAGGGATAATTCACCCCTCCACTTT.

DNA of the CDR3: TGTGCCAGCAGCCAAGAGTTCCCAGGGAAAGGCTACGAGCAGTACTTC. It is translated as CASSQEFPGKGYEQYF. The chain recombines TRBV3-1 (or the pseudogene TRBV3-2) with TRBJ2-7; D is possibly TRBD1 (5 bases). Trimming took 0 bases from V and 3 from J, leaving 15 bases between them. CDR1 and CDR2 (germline): LGHDT, YNNKEL (reference sequence). CDR3 length equals 16 residues.